The rows below give T cell receptor beta chains drawn from one sample of a study of blood T cell repertoires in COVID-19. TCRdb keeps only in-frame clones here, not all; method: immunoSEQ multiplex PCR. This table holds roughly 150,000 clones, approximately 80% found once. The specimen sequenced was PBMCs or T cells enriched from blood (not recorded which). Receptors originate from a man in his 70s who had been exposed to COVID-19. Both conserved end residues are part of each CDR3. A D gene is named only where the DNA matches it firmly. Only some rows state a clone size, as once, few, many or a class for expanded clones.

CDR3 protein,CDR3 DNA,V gene,D gene,clone size,J gene
CASSYLTSPSEQFF,TGTGCCAGCAGCTACCTGACTAGCCCCTCTGAGCAGTTCTTC,TRBV11-2,TRBD2,few,TRBJ2-1
CASSIQGIASTDTQYF,TGTGCCAGCAGTATACAGGGAATAGCTAGCACAGATACGCAGTATTTT,TRBV27,NA,NA,TRBJ2-3
CASRVDRLEEKLFF,TGTGCCAGCCGCGTGGACAGGCTAGAAGAAAAACTGTTTTTT,TRBV7-9,TRBD1,NA,TRBJ1-4
CASSRGTEWAGELFF,TGTGCCAGCAGCCGAGGGACAGAATGGGCCGGGGAGCTGTTTTTT,TRBV6-5,TRBD1,NA,TRBJ2-2
CASSLGGTATDTQYF,TGTGCCAGCAGCTTGGGGGGGACAGCCACAGATACGCAGTATTTT,TRBV5-5,TRBD1,NA,TRBJ2-3
CASSATGVGGYTF,TGTGCCAGCAGCGCGACGGGGGTGGGCGGCTACACCTTC,TRBV9,NA,NA,TRBJ1-2
CASSLQQGSEQYF,TGTGCCAGCAGCTTACAACAGGGCAGCGAGCAGTACTTC,TRBV7-9,NA,NA,TRBJ2-7
CASTDLGSGRAFGTGELFF,TGTGCCAGCACCGACCTGGGTAGCGGGAGGGCCTTTGGCACCGGGGAGCTGTTTTTT,TRBV21-1,NA,NA,TRBJ2-2
CASRGGAGPKGTGELFF,TGTGCCAGCAGGGGCGGGGCGGGGCCTAAGGGGACCGGGGAGCTGTTTTTT,TRBV27,NA,NA,TRBJ2-2
CASSLVAGGLNEQFF,TGTGCCAGCAGCTTAGTCGCAGGGGGCCTAAATGAGCAGTTCTTC,TRBV7-8,TRBD1,NA,TRBJ2-1
CASSQSQGGYGYTF,TGCGCCAGCAGCCAGAGCCAGGGGGGCTATGGCTACACCTTC,TRBV4-3,TRBD1,many,TRBJ1-2
CSVDSGQGSEQYF,TGCAGCGTTGATAGCGGACAGGGGTCCGAGCAGTACTTC,TRBV29-1,TRBD1,NA,TRBJ2-7
CASSFHDGGKEKLFF,TGTGCCAGCAGTTTCCACGACGGGGGGAAGGAAAAACTGTTTTTT,TRBV6-6,NA,once,TRBJ1-4
CASSSYREEQYF,TGTGCCAGCAGTTCCTACAGGGAGGAGCAGTACTTC,TRBV12-3/TRBV12-4,NA,once,TRBJ2-7
CASSFGQLTMNTEAFF,TGTGCCAGCAGCTTTGGACAACTAACAATGAACACTGAAGCTTTCTTT,TRBV11-2,NA,few,TRBJ1-1
CASSIGFGQRYGYTF,TGTGCCAGTAGTATAGGATTTGGACAGCGCTACGGCTACACCTTC,TRBV19,NA,NA,TRBJ1-2